Below, 8 T cell receptor beta chains from the same sample are listed, as sequenced in a study of cytomegalovirus exposure and HLA in healthy donors. Researchers ran the PCR with 60 Vbeta and 13 Jbeta primers. Measured with immunoSEQ multiplex PCR; TCRdb has only the in-frame clones, and not every one. The sample shows approximately 88,000 clones, 80% of them seen only once. The sample was PBMCs. Every receptor here comes from a man between 18 and 35 years old in good health and CMV-seronegative.

The V call is TRBV13, the J call TRBJ2-1, with D uncertain. Germline CDR1 and CDR2: PRHDT and FYEKMQ (reference sequence). This CDR3 comprises 15 residues. V shed 6 bases and J shed 8 bases, with 20 bases lying between them. The DNA for the CDR3 is TGTGCCAGCAGGGTCGGTTCGGCGAGGCTCTATGAGCAGTTCTTC. Translating gives CASRVGSARLYEQFF.

The V and J genes are TRBV6-5 and TRBJ1-2, with D tentatively TRBD1 (5 bases). This CDR3 is 12 amino acids long. The germline V gene encodes CDR1 MNHEY and CDR2 SVGAGI. The ends were cut back, 6 bases at V and 8 bases at J, with 13 bases in the middle. The CDR3 reads CASSLGLRGYTF. CDR3 bases: TGTGCCAGCAGCCTGGGACTCCGAGGCTACACCTTC.

This clone was found a few times. The gene calls are TRBV5-4 and TRBJ1-2; 9 bases fit TRBD1. The CDR3 sequence is 16 residues long. Germline values: CDR1 SGHNT, CDR2 YYREEE (reference sequence). Unmatched junction bases numbered 8, after V lost 3 bases and J lost 2 bases. The CDR3 nucleotides are TGTGCCAGCAGCTCTACGGGACAGGGATCCAACTATGGCTACACCTTC. Translating it yields CASSSTGQGSNYGYTF.

This clone was seen only once. V is TRBV25-1 and J is TRBJ2-5; 8 bases line up with TRBD1. The J call is in doubt because the DNA end fits TRBJ2-7 better. The germline CDR1 and CDR2 sequences are MGHDK and SYGVNS. The CDR3 totals 16 residues. CDR3 amino acids: CASSKDRGSGSYEQYF. In DNA, the CDR3 is TGTGCCAGCAGTAAAGACAGGGGTAGCGGCTCCTACGAGCAGTACTTC.

This chain joins TRBV5-5 and TRBJ2-5; TRBD1 is a possible D gene (5 bases). The germline V gene has CDR1 SGHKS and CDR2 YYEKEE (reference sequence). Trimming cost V 0 bases and J 4 bases, with 13 bases left between them. The CDR3 is 15 amino acids. The CDR3, as DNA: TGTGCCAGCAGCTTGGAGTGGACACCCTCAGAGACCCAGTACTTC. It yields the protein CASSLEWTPSETQYF. The variable domain in full, with the rest retrieved from reference TRBV5-5 and TRBJ2-5, is DAGVTQSPTHLIKTRGQQVTLRCSPISGHKSVSWYQQVLGQGPQFIFQYYEKEERGRGNFPDRFSARQFPNYSSELNVNALLLGDSALYLCASSLEWTPSETQYFGPGTRLLVL.

This chain links TRBV11-3 with TRBJ2-3; 10 nucleotides line up with TRBD2. Germline assignment: CDR1 SGHNT and CDR2 YENEEA. The CDR3 contains 15 residues. Trimming removed 2 bases from V and 7 bases from J; junction bases left unmatched: 6. The CDR3 DNA is TGTGCCAGCAGCTTAATAGCGGGGGGCTTCAATACGCAGTATTTT. Translated, it gives CASSLIAGGFNTQYF.

The chain employs TRBV2 and TRBJ1-2; D is possibly TRBD1 (5 bases). V dropped 11 bases and J dropped 7 bases, with 14 bases sitting between them. CDR1 is SNHLY and CDR2 is FYNNEI in the germline V gene. The CDR3 has 11 amino acids. CDR3 residues: CAHTGGFGYTF. CDR3 nucleotides: TGTGCCCACACCGGGGGTTTTGGCTACACCTTC.

The V and J genes are TRBV2 and TRBJ1-5; D is perhaps TRBD1 (5 bases). Trimming left V 3 bases short and J 4 bases short, with 13 bases between. This CDR3 spans 15 amino acids. From germline, CDR1 is SNHLY and CDR2 FYNNEI. CDR3 sequence reads: CASSDSQGRNQPQHF. CDR3 in DNA: TGTGCCAGCAGTGACTCCCAGGGTCGTAATCAGCCCCAGCATTTT.